Below, 20 T cell receptor beta chains from the same sample are listed, as sequenced in a study of neurological immune-mediated disorders. TCRdb reprocessed the 5' RACE reads via MiXCR and lists one record per CDR3 protein. The table lists some 60,000 distinct CDR3 sequences, 9.7% of them singletons. Noted time point: longitudinal time-point 2. Sequenced input: PBMCs. The receptor set was obtained from a young man in good health.

This clonotype was counted at least ten times. This chain links TRBV27 with TRBJ2-1; D is perhaps TRBD2 (6 bases). Per the germline V gene, CDR1 is MNHEY and CDR2 is SMNVEV (reference sequence). Trimming pared 3 bases from V and 6 bases from J, leaving 12 bases between. The CDR3 covers 14 residues. The CDR3 spells CASSLAGAGNEQFF. The CDR3 DNA follows: TGTGCCAGCAGTTTGGCAGGAGCGGGCAATGAGCAGTTCTTC.

This clonotype was detected many times. The chain joins TRBV29-1 to TRBJ2-3; 8 bases match TRBD1. With V trimmed by 6 bases and J by 6 bases, 8 bases remained unmatched. Germline V gene sequence: CDR1 SQVTM, CDR2 ANQGSEA. The CDR3 runs 13 residues. This chain's CDR3 is CSVATGAGDTQYF. In DNA form, the CDR3 reads TGCAGCGTAGCGACAGGGGCGGGGGATACGCAGTATTTT.

This clonotype showed up many times. The chain links TRBV6-1 to TRBJ2-5; 7 nucleotides align to TRBD1. Per the germline V gene, CDR1 is MNHNS and CDR2 is SASEGT. J gave up 5 bases and V 4 bases, and 7 bases lay outside the gene matches. The CDR3 is 14 amino acids. The CDR3 protein is CASSGATGWETQYF. The CDR3 nucleotides read TGTGCCAGCAGTGGAGCGACAGGGTGGGAGACCCAGTACTTC.

This clonotype was recorded at least ten times. V usage is TRBV5-1 and J usage is TRBJ1-1; TRBD1 is a possible D gene (6 bases). Germline-derived CDR1 and CDR2 are SGHRS and YFSETQ. The CDR3 spans 15 residues. Trimming shortened V by 0 bases and J by 0 bases, and 9 bases separated the two germline ends. The CDR3 is CASSLVKGVNTEAFF. DNA for the CDR3: TGCGCCAGCAGCTTGGTCAAGGGGGTGAACACTGAAGCTTTCTTT.

In this sample, this clonotype turned up many times. V and J are TRBV5-1 and TRBJ2-5; 10 positions match TRBD2. CDR3 size: 15 residues. Unmatched junction bases numbered 8, after V lost 6 bases and J lost 3 bases. CDR1 and CDR2 (germline): SGHRS, YFSETQ. CDR3 nucleotides: TGCGCCAGCAACCCTAGCGGGAGAGTAAAAGAGACCCAGTACTTC. It specifies CASNPSGRVKETQYF.

This clonotype was recorded at least ten times. V is TRBV11-2 and J is TRBJ1-5; weak D call: TRBD1 (6 bases). The germline V gene has CDR1 SGHAT and CDR2 FQNNGV. V lost 5 bases and J lost 1, with 21 bases in between. The CDR3 sequence is 18 residues long. This CDR3 is CASSPETGYGSSNQPQHF. The CDR3 bases are TGTGCCAGCAGCCCGGAAACAGGGTACGGTTCCAGCAATCAGCCCCAGCATTTT.

There are many counts of this clonotype. The chain joins TRBV7-2 to TRBJ2-1, with unresolved D. The CDR3 is made up of 12 amino acids. The V and J ends lost 5 bases and 12 bases respectively, with 14 bases between them. The V gene's germline CDR1 is SGHTA and CDR2 FQGNSA. In nucleotides, the CDR3 is TGTGCCAGCAGCCCGACTGAGAGGCTGCAGTTCTTC. It codes for CASSPTERLQFF.

This clonotype has at least ten counts. The V gene is TRBV7-2, the J gene TRBJ1-4; D gene uncertain. The CDR3 is made up of 13 amino acids. The ends were cut back, 2 bases at V and 8 bases at J, with 9 bases in the middle. Germline-derived CDR1 and CDR2 are SGHTA and FQGNSA. This CDR3 reads CASSLFGGEKLFF. The DNA of the CDR3 is TGTGCCAGCAGCTTATTCGGCGGCGAAAAACTGTTTTTT.

This clonotype has a count of ten or more. The V gene is TRBV3-1, the J gene TRBJ2-7, with D possibly TRBD2 on 5 matching bases. Trimming took off 5 bases at V and 5 bases at J, with 10 bases between the two ends. The germline V gene encodes CDR1 LGHDT and CDR2 YNNKEL (reference sequence). This CDR3 region has 12 residues. The CDR3: CASSEGPHEQYF. DNA of the CDR3: TGTGCCAGCAGCGAGGGCCCACACGAGCAGTACTTC.

Comment on this clonotype: With a much larger clone just one base away, this may be a read error. The chain carries TRBV18 and TRBJ1-1; 11 bases agree with TRBD1. This CDR3 contains 14 residues. The V gene's germline CDR1 is KGHSH and CDR2 LQKENI. With V trimmed by 8 bases and J by 3 bases, 5 bases remained unmatched. The CDR3 coding sequence is TGTGCCAGCATCGGGGGACAGGGGGACACTGAAGCTTTCTTT. It is translated as CASIGGQGDTEAFF.

There are many counts of this clonotype. CDR3 coding DNA: TGCAGTGCGCGGGACCGTATTGGTTCACCCCTCCACTTT. Translating it yields CSARDRIGSPLHF. The chain employs TRBV20-1 and TRBJ1-6, with TRBD1 as a possible D gene (5 bases). Per germline, CDR1 DFQATT and CDR2 SNEGSKA (reference sequence). The CDR3 extends over 13 amino acids. V gave up 6 bases and J gave up 9 bases, with 15 bases separating them.

This clonotype showed up many times. V gene TRBV7-6 combines with J gene TRBJ2-7; no clear D. Germline V gives CDR1 SGHVS, CDR2 FNYEAQ. The CDR3 runs to 13 residues. V was cut by 2 bases and J by 6 bases, with 11 bases left in between. CDR3 sequence reads: CASSLSNPTEQYF. The CDR3 DNA is TGTGCCAGCAGCTTAAGTAACCCCACCGAGCAGTACTTC.

Sample share makes this clonotype medium-sized. This chain uses TRBV29-1 with TRBJ2-7; maybe TRBD1 (6 bases). Trimming removed 4 bases at V and 6 bases at J, with 10 bases between. In germline, CDR1 is SQVTM, CDR2 ANQGSEA. The CDR3 is made up of 11 amino acids. The chain's CDR3 is CSVVGRGEQYF. In DNA, the CDR3 is TGCAGCGTTGTTGGCAGGGGCGAGCAGTACTTC.

V usage is TRBV7-6 and J usage is TRBJ1-1; a weak D match, TRBD1 (6 bases). Trimming pared 3 bases from V and 5 bases from J, leaving 10 bases between. Germline CDR1 and CDR2: SGHVS and FNYEAQ. CDR3 length: 13 amino acids. CDR3 DNA sequence: TGTGCCAGCAGCTTTAACAGGGCGACTGAAGCTTTCTTT. Translation: CASSFNRATEAFF.

This clonotype occurred many times. This chain uses TRBV16 with TRBJ2-1, with D maybe TRBD2 (5 bases). CDR1 and CDR2 (germline): KGHSY, FQNENV. The CDR3 extends over 15 amino acids. The V end was cut by 2 bases, the J end by 1 base, with 9 bases between. The CDR3 loop reads CASSQGGQSYNEQFF. The CDR3 region has the DNA TGTGCCAGCAGCCAAGGCGGGCAGTCCTACAATGAGCAGTTCTTC.

This clonotype was counted a few times. This chain connects TRBV14 to TRBJ2-1; D perhaps matches TRBD2 (5 bases). Germline values: CDR1 SGHDN, CDR2 FVKESK. The length of the CDR3 is 11 residues. V was shortened by 4 bases and J by 12 bases, with 10 bases between the two germline ends. The CDR3 reads CASSPGKRQFF. The CDR3 DNA follows: TGTGCCAGCAGCCCCGGGAAAAGGCAGTTCTTC.

This clonotype was detected ten times or more. The rearrangement links TRBV7-2 to TRBJ1-5; D gene unclear. V was cut by 1 base and J by 0 bases, with 10 bases left in between. Germline-derived CDR1 and CDR2 are SGHTA and FQGNSA. The CDR3 is made up of 16 amino acids. The CDR3 sequence is CASSLGAAHSNQPQHF. CDR3 nucleotide sequence: TGTGCCAGCAGCTTAGGTGCGGCCCATAGCAATCAGCCCCAGCATTTT.

As regards this clonotype: One end of the junction is discordant with germline, which a read error may explain. The rearrangement links TRBV5-1 to TRBJ2-1; no definite D call. This CDR3 region has 15 residues. Germline V gives CDR1 SGHRS, CDR2 YFSETQ. The CDR3: CASSLVGGPSDDQFF. In DNA, the CDR3 is TGCGCCAGCAGCTTGGTGGGCGGACCCTCCGATGACCAGTTCTTC.

Many counts were recorded for this clonotype. The rearrangement links TRBV20-1 to TRBJ2-7, with TRBD2 matching over 8 bases. The CDR3 is 17 residues long. V lost 1 base to trimming and J lost 3 bases; unmatched junction nucleotides: 14. CDR1 DFQATT and CDR2 SNEGSKA come from the germline V gene (reference sequence). DNA of the CDR3: TGCAGTGCTAGAGGGGGGGTATGGAGCGGGAGCGGCTACGAGCAGTACTTC. Translation: CSARGGVWSGSGYEQYF.

This clonotype appeared many times. The V call is TRBV7-9, the J call TRBJ1-6; maybe TRBD1 (6 bases). Trimming stripped 1 base from V and 9 bases from J, with 10 bases between. This CDR3 comprises 14 residues. The germline V gene encodes CDR1 SEHNR and CDR2 FQNEAQ (reference sequence). The CDR3 spells CASSLVAGVSPLHF. In DNA form, the CDR3 reads TGTGCCAGCAGCTTAGTCGCAGGGGTTTCACCCCTCCACTTT.